These T cell receptor beta chains were read from a single sample in a study of blood T cell repertoires in COVID-19. The assay was immunoSEQ multiplex PCR, and TCRdb's table has in-frame clones only and misses some. The data hold approximately 170,000 clones, with over 85% observed a single time. The sample was peripheral blood. The origin of the receptors is a woman in her sixties or seventies with COVID-19, enrolled during active disease. Both conserved end residues are part of each CDR3. A D gene is named only where the DNA matches it firmly. Rows give clone size only sometimes, using once, few, many, or a class for an expanded clone.

abundance: NA
v_gene: TRBV10-3
j_gene: TRBJ2-2
d_gene: NA
CDR3nt: TGTGCCATCAGTGAACTCAACACCGGGGAGCTGTTTTTT
CDR3aa: CAISELNTGELFF

abundance: NA
v_gene: TRBV7-2
j_gene: TRBJ1-3
d_gene: NA
CDR3nt: TGTGCCAGCAGCTTAGGGACACCTGGAAACACCATATATTTT
CDR3aa: CASSLGTPGNTIYF

abundance: NA
v_gene: TRBV5-1
j_gene: TRBJ2-2
d_gene: TRBD2
CDR3nt: TGCGCCAGCAGCTCTACTACTCGCGGGGGGAGGACCGGGGAGCTGTTTTTT
CDR3aa: CASSSTTRGGRTGELFF

abundance: once
v_gene: TRBV7-2
j_gene: TRBJ1-1
d_gene: NA
CDR3nt: TGTGCCAGCAGCTTACTAGAGGGAGGTTCTGAAGCTTTCTTT
CDR3aa: CASSLLEGGSEAFF

abundance: NA
v_gene: TRBV20-1
j_gene: TRBJ1-2
d_gene: NA
CDR3nt: TGCAGTGCTAGTTCCGGGTATGGCTACACCTTC
CDR3aa: CSASSGYGYTF

abundance: NA
v_gene: TRBV7-9
j_gene: TRBJ1-1
d_gene: TRBD1
CDR3nt: TGTGCCAGCAGTTTTACAGGGGGAAACACTGAAGCTTTCTTT
CDR3aa: CASSFTGGNTEAFF

abundance: NA
v_gene: TRBV30
j_gene: TRBJ1-2
d_gene: NA
CDR3nt: TGTGCCTGGAGTGCCCACCTTCGAGGTGGCTACACCTTC
CDR3aa: CAWSAHLRGGYTF

abundance: NA
v_gene: TRBV20-1
j_gene: TRBJ1-1
d_gene: NA
CDR3nt: TGCAGTGCTAGAGTAGAAGCCGAAGCTTTCTTT
CDR3aa: CSARVEAEAFF

abundance: NA
v_gene: TRBV7-2
j_gene: TRBJ1-4
d_gene: TRBD1
CDR3nt: TGTGCCAGCAGGGGACAGGCCTCAGGGGGGTATGAAAAACTGTTTTTT
CDR3aa: CASRGQASGGYEKLFF

abundance: NA
v_gene: TRBV27
j_gene: TRBJ1-1
d_gene: NA
CDR3nt: TGTGCCAGCAGCATGAGGACAGCGAACACTGAAGCTTTCTTT
CDR3aa: CASSMRTANTEAFF

abundance: NA
v_gene: TRBV18
j_gene: TRBJ1-5
d_gene: NA
CDR3nt: TGTGCCAGCTCACCGGGGGGTGGTCAGCCCCAGCATTTT
CDR3aa: CASSPGGGQPQHF

abundance: NA
v_gene: TRBV18
j_gene: TRBJ1-2
d_gene: NA
CDR3nt: TGTGCCAGCTCAACGCCGACAGTTACCTATGGCTACACCTTC
CDR3aa: CASSTPTVTYGYTF

abundance: once
v_gene: TRBV19
j_gene: TRBJ1-1
d_gene: NA
CDR3nt: TGTGCCAGTACTTATAGTCAGGGTAACACTGAAGCTTTCTTT
CDR3aa: CASTYSQGNTEAFF

abundance: NA
v_gene: TRBV30
j_gene: TRBJ2-4
d_gene: NA
CDR3nt: TGTGCCTGGATGAGGGAAGAAAACATTCAGTACTTC
CDR3aa: CAWMREENIQYF

abundance: NA
v_gene: TRBV20-1
j_gene: TRBJ2-1
d_gene: TRBD2
CDR3nt: TGCAGTGCCCCGGGACTAGATGAGCAGTTCTTC
CDR3aa: CSAPGLDEQFF

abundance: NA
v_gene: TRBV18
j_gene: TRBJ1-3
d_gene: NA
CDR3nt: TGTGCCAGCTCATCCCCCCCGGGACTGGGCTGGGGAAACACCATATATTTT
CDR3aa: CASSSPPGLGWGNTIYF

abundance: once
v_gene: TRBV30
j_gene: TRBJ1-2
d_gene: NA
CDR3nt: TGTGCCTGGATCGTACGTGACAGGTACTATGGCTACACCTTC
CDR3aa: CAWIVRDRYYGYTF

abundance: NA
v_gene: TRBV7-2
j_gene: TRBJ2-3
d_gene: TRBD2
CDR3nt: TGTGCCAGCAGCTTAGGGGTCGCGGGGGGAGGGACAGATACGCAGTATTTT
CDR3aa: CASSLGVAGGGTDTQYF

abundance: NA
v_gene: TRBV5-1
j_gene: TRBJ2-7
d_gene: NA
CDR3nt: TGCGCCAGCAGCTTGGGGTCTACAGGGTCCTACGAGCAGTACTTC
CDR3aa: CASSLGSTGSYEQYF

abundance: NA
v_gene: TRBV5-5
j_gene: TRBJ2-1
d_gene: NA
CDR3nt: TGTGCCAGCAGCTTAGTCGGACAGTACAATGAGCAGTTCTTC
CDR3aa: CASSLVGQYNEQFF

abundance: once
v_gene: TRBV5-1
j_gene: TRBJ1-1
d_gene: NA
CDR3nt: TGCGCCAGCAGCTTGGCCCAGGCGGGCACTGAAGCTTTCTTT
CDR3aa: CASSLAQAGTEAFF

abundance: once
v_gene: TRBV4-2
j_gene: TRBJ1-1
d_gene: NA
CDR3nt: TGTGCCAGCAGCCAAGATCGCGTCCGTCACGGGGGACGGACTGAAGCTTTCTTT
CDR3aa: CASSQDRVRHGGRTEAFF

abundance: NA
v_gene: TRBV10-3
j_gene: TRBJ1-2
d_gene: TRBD1
CDR3nt: TGTGCCTCACAGGGGCTGTATGGCTACACCTTC
CDR3aa: CASQGLYGYTF

abundance: NA
v_gene: TRBV19
j_gene: TRBJ1-4
d_gene: TRBD1
CDR3nt: TGTGCCAGTAGTAGGACAGGGCTCCCAGAAAAACTGTTTTTT
CDR3aa: CASSRTGLPEKLFF

abundance: NA
v_gene: TRBV6-4
j_gene: TRBJ1-1
d_gene: NA
CDR3nt: TGTGCCAGCAGTGACGATGATGGGCGTGAAGCTTTCTTT
CDR3aa: CASSDDDGREAFF

abundance: NA
v_gene: TRBV5-6
j_gene: TRBJ1-2
d_gene: TRBD1
CDR3nt: TGTGCCAGCAGCACCCCAAGGACAGGGCCATATGGCTACACCTTC
CDR3aa: CASSTPRTGPYGYTF

abundance: NA
v_gene: TRBV7-2
j_gene: TRBJ1-5
d_gene: TRBD1
CDR3nt: TGTGCCAGCAGCTTAGGGACAGGGACCACTCAGCCCCAGCATTTT
CDR3aa: CASSLGTGTTQPQHF

abundance: NA
v_gene: TRBV13
j_gene: TRBJ2-3
d_gene: NA
CDR3nt: TGTGCCAGCAGCTTAAGGGCGGGGTCTAGCACAGATACGCAGTATTTT
CDR3aa: CASSLRAGSSTDTQYF

abundance: NA
v_gene: TRBV7-2
j_gene: TRBJ2-3
d_gene: NA
CDR3nt: TGTGCCAGCAGACAGACTAGAAGATACCCAGATACGCAGTATTTT
CDR3aa: CASRQTRRYPDTQYF

abundance: NA
v_gene: TRBV11-3
j_gene: TRBJ2-5
d_gene: TRBD2
CDR3nt: TGTGCCAGCAGCTTAAGATCCAGCGGGGAAGAGACCCAGTACTTC
CDR3aa: CASSLRSSGEETQYF

abundance: NA
v_gene: TRBV6-2/TRBV6-3
j_gene: TRBJ2-1
d_gene: NA
CDR3nt: TGTGCCAGCAGTTGGACGTCCGGCGGGGAAAATGAGCAGTTCTTC
CDR3aa: CASSWTSGGENEQFF

abundance: NA
v_gene: TRBV7-3
j_gene: TRBJ2-7
d_gene: NA
CDR3nt: TGTGCCAGCAGCCCGGGGGTCCTCTACGAGCAGTACTTC
CDR3aa: CASSPGVLYEQYF